The rows below give T cell receptor beta chains drawn from one sample of a study of cytomegalovirus exposure and HLA in healthy donors. Sequencing used immunoSEQ multiplex PCR; TCRdb keeps in-frame clones, though not all of them. The table records 100,000 to 150,000 clones, around 80% of them present only once. Specimen: PBMCs. These receptors all stem from a young man in good health and CMV-seropositive. CDR3s include the opening cysteine and the closing phenylalanine or tryptophan. A D gene is named only where the DNA matches it firmly. Size tells how often a clone was seen (once, few, many) or the class of an expanded clone, and some rows leave it out.

TRBJ2-2 TRBV6-1 - - CASSEPWGLNTGELFF TGTGCCAGCAGTGAACCATGGGGGCTGAACACCGGGGAGCTGTTTTTT
TRBJ2-7 TRBV11-2 - - CASRPRGGSYEQYF TGTGCCAGCCGACCTCGAGGGGGTTCCTACGAGCAGTACTTC
TRBJ2-1 TRBV5-1 - TRBD2 CASSFGTRQYTEQFF TGCGCCAGCAGCTTCGGGACTAGACAATACACTGAGCAGTTCTTC
TRBJ2-1 TRBV5-3 - TRBD1 CARSFVPLTGDSYNEQFF TGTGCCAGAAGCTTCGTTCCCTTGACAGGGGACTCCTACAATGAGCAGTTCTTC
TRBJ2-7 TRBV5-6 - - CASSLERARDNEQYF TGTGCCAGCAGCTTGGAAAGGGCCAGGGACAACGAGCAGTACTTC
TRBJ2-1 TRBV19 - - CASKLDLEQFF TGTGCCAGTAAACTAGATCTTGAGCAGTTCTTC
TRBJ2-1 TRBV4-2 - TRBD2 CASSQDASGRASEQFF TGTGCCAGCAGCCAGGACGCTAGCGGGAGGGCCTCTGAGCAGTTCTTC
TRBJ1-1 TRBV28 - - CASSSTILRGAFF TGTGCCAGCAGTTCGACTATACTCCGGGGGGCTTTCTTT
TRBJ2-5 TRBV9 - TRBD2 CASDGGRGYPETQYF TGTGCCAGCGATGGCGGGAGGGGATATCCAGAGACCCAGTACTTC
TRBJ1-5 TRBV19 few - CASSIGHRPNQPQHF TGTGCCAGTAGTATTGGGCACAGACCTAATCAGCCCCAGCATTTT
TRBJ2-1 TRBV15 - TRBD2 CATSRGLAGPYNEQFF TGTGCCACCAGCAGGGGACTAGCGGGACCCTACAATGAGCAGTTCTTC
TRBJ1-1 TRBV13 few TRBD1 CASSLGGQGSPEAFF TGTGCCAGCAGCTTAGGGGGACAGGGGAGCCCTGAAGCTTTCTTT
TRBJ2-7 TRBV27 - TRBD2 CASSGRGTYEQYF TGTGCCAGTAGCGGGAGGGGAACCTACGAGCAGTACTTC
TRBJ2-7 TRBV21-1 once - CASSKRLEQYF TGTGCCAGCAGCAAGCGGCTCGAGCAGTACTTC
TRBJ1-2 TRBV9 few - CASSVDGGEGKVDTF TGTGCCAGCAGCGTAGACGGGGGAGAGGGTAAGGTCGACACCTTC
TRBJ2-1 TRBV6-1 few TRBD2 CASSEINLAGANEQFF TGTGCCAGCAGTGAAATTAATTTAGCGGGGGCCAATGAGCAGTTCTTC
TRBJ1-2 TRBV28 - - CASSPVDRMDYGYTF TGTGCCAGCAGTCCCGTTGACAGGATGGACTATGGCTACACCTTC
TRBJ2-3 TRBV7-9 - - CASIHPNQGWATDTQYF TGTGCCAGTATTCATCCCAACCAGGGTTGGGCAACAGATACGCAGTATTTT
TRBJ2-7 TRBV9 - - CASSVFPVGEQYF TGTGCCAGCAGCGTATTCCCTGTCGGGGAGCAGTACTTC
TRBJ2-7 TRBV11-2 - TRBD2 CASSPRTSGRAYEQYF TGTGCCAGCAGCCCTCGGACTAGCGGGAGGGCCTACGAGCAGTACTTC
TRBJ2-7 TRBV7-2 - TRBD1 CASSLRQGWYEQYF TGTGCCAGCAGCCTTAGACAGGGATGGTACGAGCAGTACTTC
TRBJ1-1 TRBV6-1 - - CAGGDTANTEAFF TGTGCCGGGGGGGACACGGCGAACACTGAAGCTTTCTTT
TRBJ2-3 TRBV5-1 - TRBD2 CASSWGLAGAGGSTDTQYF TGCGCCAGCAGCTGGGGACTAGCGGGAGCTGGAGGAAGCACAGATACGCAGTATTTT
TRBJ1-1 TRBV9 - - CASSLGQNTEAFF TGTGCCAGCAGCCTTGGACAGAACACTGAAGCTTTCTTT
TRBJ2-2 TRBV27 - TRBD2 CASSLGLAGRTGELFF TGTGCCAGCAGTCTCGGACTAGCGGGGAGGACCGGGGAGCTGTTTTTT
TRBJ2-7 TRBV5-5 - TRBD1 CASSPDRFPYEQYF TGTGCCAGCAGCCCGGACAGGTTCCCCTACGAGCAGTACTTC
TRBJ2-5 TRBV7-9 - TRBD2 CASSQPGLAGETQYF TGTGCCAGCAGCCAACCGGGACTAGCGGGAGAGACCCAGTACTTC
TRBJ1-2 TRBV4-2 few - CASSLQQGGDRGYTF TGTGCCAGCAGCCTCCAACAGGGTGGGGATCGGGGCTACACCTTC
TRBJ2-1 TRBV10-1 - - CASSLDSYNEQFF TGCGCCAGCAGCCTCGACAGTTACAATGAGCAGTTCTTC
TRBJ1-2 TRBV19 - TRBD1 CASTPQGGLAYGYTF TGTGCCAGTACCCCGCAGGGGGGCCTGGCCTATGGCTACACCTTC
TRBJ2-2 TRBV4-2 - TRBD1 CASSRTGDTGELFF TGTGCCAGCAGCCGTACAGGGGACACCGGGGAGCTGTTTTTT
TRBJ2-3 TRBV18 - TRBD2 CASSPSLADRTQYF TGTGCCAGCTCACCATCACTAGCGGATCGTACGCAGTATTTT
TRBJ2-2 TRBV27 - TRBD2 CASSLVFGSGTMYTGELFF TGTGCCAGCAGTTTAGTTTTCGGTAGCGGGACGATGTACACCGGGGAGCTGTTTTTT
TRBJ2-7 TRBV5-4 once TRBD2 CASSLEAGRGNYEQYF TGTGCCAGCAGCTTGGAGGCCGGGCGGGGGAACTACGAGCAGTACTTC
TRBJ1-2 TRBV2 - - CASTERGGYGYTF TGTGCCAGCACCGAGAGGGGGGGCTATGGCTACACCTTC
TRBJ1-3 TRBV10-3 - - CAISRDTRSGNTIYF TGTGCCATCAGCCGGGACACGCGCTCTGGAAACACCATATATTTT
TRBJ2-7 TRBV7-2 - - CASSLEYGGAYEQYF TGTGCCAGCAGCTTAGAATACGGGGGAGCCTACGAGCAGTACTTC
TRBJ2-6 TRBV7-9 - - CASEGRFTFSGANVLTF TGTGCCAGTGAGGGAAGGTTTACTTTCTCTGGGGCCAACGTCCTGACTTTC
TRBJ2-7 TRBV4-2 - - CASSHPGLLYEQYF TGTGCCAGCAGCCACCCGGGACTTTTATACGAGCAGTACTTC